This T cell receptor (beta chain) was identified during a study of siplizumab effects on memory and regulatory T cells (dated by TCRdb to between 2018 and 2021). Notes on the research overall: The study looked at the effect of siplizumab, an anti-CD2 antibody, on alloreactive T-cell subsets in allogeneic mixed lymphocyte reactions made from human PBMCs. Beyond this particular receptor, the publication reports: About 75-96% of proliferating CD4+ or CD8+ clones could not be given a naive or memory phenotype. In reactions with siplizumab, an average of approximately 69% of mappable alloreactive CD4+ clones were Treg-derived, compared with 25% to 30% in control reactions. Whether proliferating Tregs from siplizumab cultures actually had suppressive function was not functionally confirmed. Siplizumab significantly lowered the cumulative frequency of alloreactive sequences that could be traced to unstimulated CD4+ memory T cells. Because sequences at frequencies below about 10^-5 were poorly captured, only a minor fraction of alloreactive clones could be mapped back to unstimulated subsets. Unstimulated naive T cells appeared to be more diverse than memory T cells, and naive cells seemed to make a substantial contribution to the alloresponse.

This clone was observed once. The antigen it binds to is not known. No much larger clone is present one base from it, and per-base qualities are unavailable. The junction carries 8 bases between V and J, which are trimmed by 6 bases and 8 bases respectively. The germline V gene specifies SNHLY as CDR1 and FYNNEI as CDR2. Reading from cysteine to phenylalanine, the CDR3 counts 11 amino acids. The read is trimmed to its CDR3 DNA, 33 bases read in frame from base 1. Sorted unstimulated T cells and proliferating T cells recovered from mixed lymphocyte reactions underwent TCRbeta CDR3 sequencing. Fresh whole blood from roughly ten HLA-typed healthy donors was used to isolate PBMCs. To map where alloreactive clones came from, unstimulated CD4+ non-regulatory T cells were FACS-sorted. The method was the immunoSEQ multiplex PCR assay. Each sample had some 9.7 x 10^4 TCR templates assayed by the deep sequencing platform. Genomic DNA extracted from sorted T cells was used for TCRbeta CDR3 sequencing. The original methods were these. The R programming language was used for clonal analysis of TCRbeta CDR3 data. Alloreactive CD4+ and CD8+ clones were identified by comparing unstimulated samples to CFSE-low samples taken after the reaction. Regulatory or non-regulatory origin was assigned to alloreactive CD4+ clones by matching of sequences to sorted unstimulated Treg and non-Treg repertoires. TCRdb holds this immuneACCESS table with in-frame rearrangements only. Some clones are missing; in checked studies, unresolved V genes explain under half, and the rest has no known cause. V and J calls and clone size come straight from that table; D and trimming were deduced from the DNA. This sample holds under 100,000 clones; 85% to 95% were observed only once. Around 1.4% of the sample lies in the top ten.

The sample consisted of non-Treg CD4+ T cells sorted from blood. The cell subset or site label corresponds to: FACS-sorted unstimulated CD4+ non-regulatory T cells. The chain uses TRBV2 and TRBJ2-1; the D gene lacks a confident call. This receptor was identified in a human donor in good health. This receptor carries the CDR3 CASRYADEQFF. The DNA sequence reads TGTGCCAGCAGATATGCTGATGAGCAGTTCTTC.